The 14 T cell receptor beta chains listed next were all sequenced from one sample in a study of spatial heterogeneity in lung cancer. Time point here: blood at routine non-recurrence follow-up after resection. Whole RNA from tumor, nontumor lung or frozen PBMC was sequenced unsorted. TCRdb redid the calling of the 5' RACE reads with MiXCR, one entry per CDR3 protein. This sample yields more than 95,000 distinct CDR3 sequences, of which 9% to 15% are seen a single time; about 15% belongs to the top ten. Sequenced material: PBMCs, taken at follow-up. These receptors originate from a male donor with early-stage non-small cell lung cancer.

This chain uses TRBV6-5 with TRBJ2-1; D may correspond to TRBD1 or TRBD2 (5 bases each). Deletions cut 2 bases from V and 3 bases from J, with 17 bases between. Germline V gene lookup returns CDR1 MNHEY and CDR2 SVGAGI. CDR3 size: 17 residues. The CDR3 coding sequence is TGTGCCAGCAGTTACGGTCGAAAGGGGACCCACTACAATGAGCAGTTCTTC. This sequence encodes CASSYGRKGTHYNEQFF.

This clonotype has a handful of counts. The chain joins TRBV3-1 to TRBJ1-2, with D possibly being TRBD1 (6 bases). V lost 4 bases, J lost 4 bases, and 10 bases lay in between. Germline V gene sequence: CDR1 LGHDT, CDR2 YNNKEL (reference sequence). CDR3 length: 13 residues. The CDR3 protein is CASSPQGIYGYTF. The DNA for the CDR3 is TGTGCCAGCAGCCCCCAGGGGATCTATGGCTACACCTTC.

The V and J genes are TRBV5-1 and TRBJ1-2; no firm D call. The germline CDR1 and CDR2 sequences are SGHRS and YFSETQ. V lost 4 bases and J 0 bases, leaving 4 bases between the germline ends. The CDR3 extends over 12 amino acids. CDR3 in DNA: TGCGCCAGCAGCGAAGCTAACTATGGCTACACCTTC. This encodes CASSEANYGYTF.

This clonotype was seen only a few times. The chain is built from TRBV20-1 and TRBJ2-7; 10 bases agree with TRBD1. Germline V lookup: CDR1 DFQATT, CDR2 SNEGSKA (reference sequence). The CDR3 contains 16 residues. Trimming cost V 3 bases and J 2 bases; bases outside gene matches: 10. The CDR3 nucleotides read TGCAGTGCTAGGGGGGGACAGGGGCACGGGACCTACGAGCAGTACTTC. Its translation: CSARGGQGHGTYEQYF.

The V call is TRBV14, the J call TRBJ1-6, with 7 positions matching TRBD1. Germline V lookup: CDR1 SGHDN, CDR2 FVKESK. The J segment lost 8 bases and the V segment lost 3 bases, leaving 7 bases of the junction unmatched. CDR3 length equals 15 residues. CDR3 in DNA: TGTGCCAGCAGCCACCCGACAGGGTGGCATTCACCCCTCCACTTT. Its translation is CASSHPTGWHSPLHF.

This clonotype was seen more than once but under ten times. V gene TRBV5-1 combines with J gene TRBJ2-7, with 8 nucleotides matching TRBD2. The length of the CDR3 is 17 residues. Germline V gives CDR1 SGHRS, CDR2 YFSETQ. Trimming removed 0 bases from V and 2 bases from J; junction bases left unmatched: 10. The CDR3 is CASSLAVGGGHTYEQYF. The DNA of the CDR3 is TGCGCCAGCAGCTTGGCCGTCGGCGGGGGGCATACCTACGAGCAGTACTTC.

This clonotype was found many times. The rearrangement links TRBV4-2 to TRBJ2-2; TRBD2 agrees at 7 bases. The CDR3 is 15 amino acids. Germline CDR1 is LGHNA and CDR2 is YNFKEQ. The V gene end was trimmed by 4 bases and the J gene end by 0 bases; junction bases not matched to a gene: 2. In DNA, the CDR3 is TGTGCCAGCAGCCTTGGGGGGGCGAACACCGGGGAGCTGTTTTTT. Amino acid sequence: CASSLGGANTGELFF.

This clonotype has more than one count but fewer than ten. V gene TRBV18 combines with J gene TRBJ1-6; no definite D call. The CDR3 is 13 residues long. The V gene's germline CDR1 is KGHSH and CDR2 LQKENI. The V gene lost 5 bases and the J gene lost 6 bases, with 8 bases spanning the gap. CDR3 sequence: CASSGNLNSPLHF. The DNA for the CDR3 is TGTGCCAGCTCAGGGAACCTTAATTCACCCCTCCACTTT. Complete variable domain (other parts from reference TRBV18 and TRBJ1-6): NAGVMQNPRHLVRRRGQEARLRCSPMKGHSHVYWYRQLPEEGLKFMVYLQKENIIDESGMPKERFSAEFPKEGPSILRIQQVVRGDSAAYFCASSGNLNSPLHFGNGTRLTVT.

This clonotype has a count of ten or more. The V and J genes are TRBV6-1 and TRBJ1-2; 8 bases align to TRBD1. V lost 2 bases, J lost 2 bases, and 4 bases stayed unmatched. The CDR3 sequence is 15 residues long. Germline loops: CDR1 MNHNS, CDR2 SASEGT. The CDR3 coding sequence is TGTGCCAGCAGTGAACAGGGGGCGCGCAACTATGGCTACACCTTC. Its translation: CASSEQGARNYGYTF.

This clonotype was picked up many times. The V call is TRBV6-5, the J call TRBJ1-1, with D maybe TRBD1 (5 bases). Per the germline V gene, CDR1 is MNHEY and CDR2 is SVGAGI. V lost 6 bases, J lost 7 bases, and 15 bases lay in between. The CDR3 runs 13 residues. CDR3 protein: CASRFFREGEAFF. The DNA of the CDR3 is TGTGCCAGCAGATTCTTCAGGGAGGGTGAAGCTTTCTTT.

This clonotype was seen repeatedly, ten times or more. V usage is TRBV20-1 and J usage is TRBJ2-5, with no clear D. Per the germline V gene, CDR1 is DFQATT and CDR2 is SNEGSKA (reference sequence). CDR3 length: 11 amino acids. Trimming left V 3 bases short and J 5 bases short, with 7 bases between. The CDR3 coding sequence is TGCAGTGCTAGTTTATTGGAGACCCAGTACTTC. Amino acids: CSASLLETQYF.

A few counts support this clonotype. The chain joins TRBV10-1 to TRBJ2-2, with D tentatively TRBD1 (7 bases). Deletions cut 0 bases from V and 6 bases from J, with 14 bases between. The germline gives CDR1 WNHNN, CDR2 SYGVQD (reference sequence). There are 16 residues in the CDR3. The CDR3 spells CASSESTRGEAGELFF. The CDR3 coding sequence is TGCGCCAGCAGTGAGTCGACCAGGGGGGAAGCCGGGGAGCTGTTTTTT.

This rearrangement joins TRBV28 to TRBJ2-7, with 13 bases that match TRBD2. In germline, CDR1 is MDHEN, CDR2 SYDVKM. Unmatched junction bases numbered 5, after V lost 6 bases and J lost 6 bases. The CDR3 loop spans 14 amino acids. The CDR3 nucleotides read TGTGCCAGCAGGGGGACTAGCGGGGATTTCGAGCAGTACTTC. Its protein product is CASRGTSGDFEQYF.

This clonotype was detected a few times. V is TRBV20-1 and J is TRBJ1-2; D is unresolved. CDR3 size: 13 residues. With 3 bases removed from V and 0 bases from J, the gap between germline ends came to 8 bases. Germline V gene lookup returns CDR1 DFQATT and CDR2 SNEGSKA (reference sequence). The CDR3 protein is CSASLETNYGYTF. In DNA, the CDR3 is TGCAGTGCTAGTCTGGAGACTAACTATGGCTACACCTTC.